The table lists the clone carrying this TCR beta chain with a few counts. Its antigen is as yet unknown. The record originates from a study of CD8 T cells in ankylosing spondylitis. Regarding the study as a whole: A motif of 7 to 9 highly homologous TCR beta variants was seen as apparently characteristic of ankylosing spondylitis blood. Reportedly, matched ankylosing spondylitis synovial fluid was significantly enriched for disease-linked clones. Reactive arthritis synovial fluid and blood were previously reported to contain some motif variants.

Molecular-barcoded quantitative 5'-RACE produced these TCR beta libraries. MiXCR was run by TCRdb on the 5' RACE reads, yielding one entry per CDR3 protein. The table shows just under 550,000 distinct CDR3 sequences, with about an eighth occurring only once. Trimming cost V 1 base and J 6 bases, with 7 bases left between them. The CDR3 length is 12 residues. Germline V gene sequence: CDR1 SGHRS, CDR2 YFSETQ. Sequenced sample: blood, either unsorted or a sorted T cell fraction (not recorded which). This TCR came from a male donor with ankylosing spondylitis. This sequence joins TRBV5-1 and TRBJ1-2, with D uncertain. The CDR3 loop reads CASSLWQDGYTF. The CDR3 nucleotides read TGCGCCAGCAGCTTGTGGCAGGATGGCTACACCTTC.